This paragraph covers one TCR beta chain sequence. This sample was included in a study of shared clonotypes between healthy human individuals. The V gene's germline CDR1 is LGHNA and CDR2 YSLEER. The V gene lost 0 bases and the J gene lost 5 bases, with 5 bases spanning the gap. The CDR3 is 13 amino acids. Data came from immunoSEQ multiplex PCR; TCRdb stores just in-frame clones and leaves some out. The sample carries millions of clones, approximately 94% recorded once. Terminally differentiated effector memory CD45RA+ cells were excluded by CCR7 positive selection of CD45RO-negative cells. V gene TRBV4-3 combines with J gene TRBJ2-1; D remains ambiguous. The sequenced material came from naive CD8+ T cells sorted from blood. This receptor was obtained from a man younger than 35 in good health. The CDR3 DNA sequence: TGCGCCAGCAGCCAAGAATATCACAATGAGCAGTTCTTC. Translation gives CASSQEYHNEQFF.